This TCR beta chain was sequenced in a study of blood T cell repertoires in COVID-19. Study-level background: Italy, Spain and the United States were the sources of the convalescent and acute COVID-19 samples.

The data were produced by immunoSEQ multiplex PCR, yet TCRdb's version contains in-frame clones alone and is incomplete. The repertoire includes 150,000 to 200,000 clones, 80% to 85% of them detected once, and roughly 9.2% sits in the top ten. The V and J ends lost 3 bases and 3 bases, in that order; junction bases with no gene match: 4. In germline, CDR1 is MNHEY, CDR2 SMNVEV (reference sequence). CDR3 length: 15 residues. This sequence originates from a woman aged 80 or over with active or convalescent COVID-19. The rearrangement joins TRBV27 to TRBJ1-2; TRBD1 aligns across 10 bases. The sequenced sample was peripheral blood. The CDR3 nucleotides read TGTGCCAGCAGTTTTCTAGGACAGGGGGACTATGGCTACACCTTC. Residues: CASSFLGQGDYGYTF.